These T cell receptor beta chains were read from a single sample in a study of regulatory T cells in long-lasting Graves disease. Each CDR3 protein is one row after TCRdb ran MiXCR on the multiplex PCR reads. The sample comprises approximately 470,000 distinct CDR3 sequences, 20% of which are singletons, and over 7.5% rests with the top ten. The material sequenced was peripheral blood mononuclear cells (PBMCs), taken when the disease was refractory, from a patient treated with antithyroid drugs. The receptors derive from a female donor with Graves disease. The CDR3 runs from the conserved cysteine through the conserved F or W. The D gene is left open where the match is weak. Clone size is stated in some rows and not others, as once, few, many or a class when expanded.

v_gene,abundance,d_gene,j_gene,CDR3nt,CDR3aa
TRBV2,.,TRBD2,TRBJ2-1,TGTGCCAGCAAGCTCCTGACTAGCGGGAGTTTCAATGAGCAGTTCTTC,CASKLLTSGSFNEQFF
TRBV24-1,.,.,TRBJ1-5,TGTGCCACCACCGCAGGGGCGGATCAGCCCCAGCATTTT,CATTAGADQPQHF
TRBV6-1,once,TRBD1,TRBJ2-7,TGTGCCAGCAGAGGACAGGGTGCGACCTACGAGCAGTACTTC,CASRGQGATYEQYF
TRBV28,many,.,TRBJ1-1,TGTGCCAGCAGTTCGGACAGAGCCCACACTGAAGCTTTCTTT,CASSSDRAHTEAFF
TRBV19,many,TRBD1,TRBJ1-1,TGTGCCAGTACTCCTCTGGGGACAGGGTACACTGAAGCTTTCTTT,CASTPLGTGYTEAFF
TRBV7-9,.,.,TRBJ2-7,TGTGCCAGCAGCTTCCCCGGGACCACACGCTCCTACGAGCAGTACTTC,CASSFPGTTRSYEQYF
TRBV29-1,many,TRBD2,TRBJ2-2,TGCAGCGCCCAACTAGCGGTGAACACCGGGGAGCTGTTTTTT,CSAQLAVNTGELFF
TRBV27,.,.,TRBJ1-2,TGTGCCAGCAGTCCAAGCGACTGGACAGCACCGGCTCGCTACACCTTC,CASSPSDWTAPARYTF
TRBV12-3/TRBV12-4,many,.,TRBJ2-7,TGTGCCAGCAGTTCGGGAGACCCCTACGAGCAGTACTTC,CASSSGDPYEQYF
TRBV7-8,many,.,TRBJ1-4,TGTGCCAGCAGCCCCAGGCGGGCTCAGGAAAAACTGTTTTTT,CASSPRRAQEKLFF
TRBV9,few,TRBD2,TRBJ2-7,TGTGCCAGCAGCGAATCTACCGGGACTAGTAGCCACGAGCAGTACTTC,CASSESTGTSSHEQYF
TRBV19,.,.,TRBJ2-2,TGTGCCAGTAGTATAGCGGCAATTAACACCGGGGAGCTGTTTTTT,CASSIAAINTGELFF
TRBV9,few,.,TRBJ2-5,TGTGCCAGCAGCGTAGGACTCAACCCGGGTGGGACCCAGTACTTC,CASSVGLNPGGTQYF
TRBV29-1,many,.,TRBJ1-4,TGCAGCGTTGCGGCGGGGGGCGGAAAACTGTTTTTT,CSVAAGGGKLFF
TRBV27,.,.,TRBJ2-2,TGTGCCAGCAGTAGAGGTCTAGTTCCCGGGGAGCTGTTTTTT,CASSRGLVPGELFF
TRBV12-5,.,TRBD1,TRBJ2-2,TGTGCTAGTGGTTTGGTACGAACAGGGGCCCCTTCTTACACCGGGGAGCTGTTTTTT,CASGLVRTGAPSYTGELFF
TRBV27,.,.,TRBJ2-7,TGTGCCAGCAGTCTCCAGGGGGGGACGACCTACGAGCAGTACTTC,CASSLQGGTTYEQYF
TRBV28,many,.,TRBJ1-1,TGTGCCAGCAGTTTATCGACTATTGAAGCTTTCTTT,CASSLSTIEAFF
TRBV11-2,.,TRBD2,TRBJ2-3,TGTGCCAGCAGGCCGACTAGCGGGAGGGCCGACTTTAGCACAGATACGCAGTATTTT,CASRPTSGRADFSTDTQYF
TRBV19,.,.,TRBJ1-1,TGTGCCAGTAGTATAGTCGTCTCGGGGAACACTGAAGCTTTCTTT,CASSIVVSGNTEAFF
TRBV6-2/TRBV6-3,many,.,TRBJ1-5,TGTGCCAGCGAATTGGGGGCAAATCAGCCCCAGCATTTT,CASELGANQPQHF
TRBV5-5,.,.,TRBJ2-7,TGTGCCAGCAGCTTGGCCGGGCCCCACTACGAGCAGTACTTC,CASSLAGPHYEQYF
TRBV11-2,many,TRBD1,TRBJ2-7,TGTGCCAGCAGCTCAGAACAGGGGCTTATCTACGAGCAGTACTTC,CASSSEQGLIYEQYF
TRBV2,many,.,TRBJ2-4,TGTGCCAGCAGCCCAATGCTAGCCAAAAACATTCAGTACTTC,CASSPMLAKNIQYF
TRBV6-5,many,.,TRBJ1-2,TGTGCCAGCAGTTACTCGACCAGGGGAGGGGACGACTATGGCTACACCTTC,CASSYSTRGGDDYGYTF
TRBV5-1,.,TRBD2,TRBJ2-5,TGCGCCAGCAGCACCCCGGGACTAGCGGCACAAGAGACCCAGTACTTC,CASSTPGLAAQETQYF
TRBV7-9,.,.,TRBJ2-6,TGTGCCAGCAGCTTTTCGGGGTTTGGGGCCAACGTCCTGACTTTC,CASSFSGFGANVLTF
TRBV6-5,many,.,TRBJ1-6,TGTGCCAGCAGTTACAGGAATTCACCCCTCCACTTT,CASSYRNSPLHF
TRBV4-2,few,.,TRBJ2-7,TGTGCCAGCAGCCAAGCTGGCTTGGACGAGCAGTACTTC,CASSQAGLDEQYF
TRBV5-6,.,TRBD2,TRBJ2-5,TGTGCCAGCAGCGGTTGGACTAGCGGGAGTGAGACCCAGTACTTC,CASSGWTSGSETQYF
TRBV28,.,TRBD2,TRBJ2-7,TGTGCCAGCAGTACCGGGACTAGCGGGAGCGAGCAGTACTTC,CASSTGTSGSEQYF
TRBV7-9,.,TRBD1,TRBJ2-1,TGTGCCAGCAGCTTCTGGACAGGGGGCAATGAGCAGTTCTTC,CASSFWTGGNEQFF
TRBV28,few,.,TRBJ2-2,TGTGCCAGTACCTCGGGGCTAGCCGCCGGGGAGCTGTTTTTT,CASTSGLAAGELFF
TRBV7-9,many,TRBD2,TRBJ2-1,TGTGCCAGCAGCCCTCCCGGGACGGTCGTGACTAGCGGGAGGGCCCAGTTCTTC,CASSPPGTVVTSGRAQFF
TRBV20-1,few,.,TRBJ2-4,TGCAGTGCTAGAGATTTTAGGGCATACAACATTCAGTACTTC,CSARDFRAYNIQYF
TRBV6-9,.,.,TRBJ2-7,TGTGCCAGCAGTTACTCCGCCAGGGGAGAGCAGTACTTC,CASSYSARGEQYF
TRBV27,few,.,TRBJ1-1,TGTGCCAGCAGTTTTCGTCGGCAGAACGCTGAAGCTTTCTTT,CASSFRRQNAEAFF
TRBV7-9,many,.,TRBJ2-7,TGTGCCAGCAGCCCCCGGGACTCCGTATACGAGCAGTACTTC,CASSPRDSVYEQYF
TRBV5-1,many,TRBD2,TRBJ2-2,TGCGCCAGCAGCGCCCTTACTAGCGGGTTTGCCACCGGGGAGCTGTTTTTT,CASSALTSGFATGELFF
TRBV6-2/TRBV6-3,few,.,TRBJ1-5,TGTGCCAGCAGTTCCGCCGGGTCCGGGAGCAATCAGCCCCAGCATTTT,CASSSAGSGSNQPQHF
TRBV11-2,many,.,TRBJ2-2,TGTGCCAGCAGCTTAGGGGGAACTCCCCGAAGTAGCACCGGGGAGCTGTTTTTT,CASSLGGTPRSSTGELFF
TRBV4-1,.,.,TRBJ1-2,TGCGCCAGCAGCCAAGTACGGGAAGGGAATGGCTACACCTTC,CASSQVREGNGYTF
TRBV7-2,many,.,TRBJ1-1,TGTGCCAGCAGCTTCGCCCAGGGGACGTGGACTGAAGCTTTCTTT,CASSFAQGTWTEAFF
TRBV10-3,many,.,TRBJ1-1,TGTGCCATCAGCCCTGGACCGGATAACACTGAAGCTTTCTTT,CAISPGPDNTEAFF
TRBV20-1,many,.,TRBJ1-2,TGCAGTGCTAGAGATGCCATCAACTATGGCTACACCTTC,CSARDAINYGYTF
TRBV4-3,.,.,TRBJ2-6,TGCGCCAGCAGGCTAGAAATACCTCTGGTGGGCGACGCCCTGACTTTC,CASRLEIPLVGDALTF
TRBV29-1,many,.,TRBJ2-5,TGCAGCGTTGAAGACAAGGCGGGACGGGAGACCCAGTACTTC,CSVEDKAGRETQYF
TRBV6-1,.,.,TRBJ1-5,TGTGCCAGCGAGGGGGTTAATCAGCCCCAGCATTTT,CASEGVNQPQHF
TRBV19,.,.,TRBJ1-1,TGTGCCAGTAGTCTTCAGGGGACCAAGAACACTGAAGCTTTCTTT,CASSLQGTKNTEAFF
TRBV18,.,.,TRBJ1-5,TGTGCCAGCTCACCATCCCCAGGGGCCTCCTCAGCCCAGCATTTT,CASSPSPGASSAQHF
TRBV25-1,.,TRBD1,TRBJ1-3,TGTGCCAGCAGTGAACTTAAGGACAGGAGCTCTGGAAACACCATATATTTT,CASSELKDRSSGNTIYF
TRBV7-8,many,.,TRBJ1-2,TGTGCCAGCAGCTTACGGGCCCGACGCTTCTATGGCTACACCTTC,CASSLRARRFYGYTF
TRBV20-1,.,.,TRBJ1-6,TGCAGTGCGGCCAGGACAACCTATAATTCACCCCTCCACTTT,CSAARTTYNSPLHF
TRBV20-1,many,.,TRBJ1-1,TGCAGTGCAGACCTCGGAGTTCCTGGAGCTTTCTTT,CSADLGVPGAFF
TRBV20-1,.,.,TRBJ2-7,TGCAGTGCTAGTCGGACAGCCTACGAGCAGTACTTC,CSASRTAYEQYF